What follows are 23 T cell receptor beta chains derived from one specimen sequenced in a study of blood T cell repertoires in COVID-19. The table came from immunoSEQ multiplex PCR; TCRdb's copy has only in-frame clones and leaves some out. The sample contains 70,000 to 85,000 clones, roughly 80% of which appear only once. The sequencing input was peripheral blood. Receptors originate from an elderly man with acute or convalescent COVID-19.

The V call is TRBV4-1, the J call TRBJ2-1; maybe TRBD1 (6 bases). Trimming pared 7 bases from V and 7 bases from J, leaving 23 bases between. Germline V gene data show CDR1 as MGHRA and CDR2 as YSYEKL. The CDR3 contains 16 residues. CDR3 bases: TGCGCCAGCAACCCGGACAGTGTAATTTCCTCGAATGAGCAGTTCTTC. It translates to CASNPDSVISSNEQFF.

This clone was counted a single time. The chain carries TRBV25-1 and TRBJ1-1; TRBD1 matches at 10 bases. Per the germline V gene, CDR1 is MGHDK and CDR2 is SYGVNS. The V segment lost 6 bases and the J segment 2 bases; nucleotides outside the gene matches: 9. The CDR3 length is 16 residues. CDR3 in amino acids: CASRAGTGAFNTEAFF. CDR3 DNA sequence: TGTGCCAGCAGAGCCGGGACAGGGGCGTTCAACACTGAAGCTTTCTTT.

This chain uses TRBV24-1 with TRBJ1-2; possibly TRBD1 for D (5 bases). CDR3 length equals 15 residues. V lost 0 bases and J lost 8, with 15 bases in between. Germline CDR1 reads KGHDR; CDR2 reads SFDVKD. CDR3 bases: TGTGCCACCAGTGATTTGGGGCGGGGGGAGCGAGGCTACACCTTC. Its translation: CATSDLGRGERGYTF.

In DNA, the CDR3 is TGTGCCAGCAGCAGGGGACAGGGCGTTCAAGAGACCCAGTACTTC. Its translation: CASSRGQGVQETQYF. The V gene is TRBV5-6, the J gene TRBJ2-5; 9 bases map to TRBD1. CDR1 is SGHDT and CDR2 is YYEEEE in the germline V gene. The junction had 6 bases not matched to a gene; V was cut back by 4 bases and J by 2 bases. The CDR3 covers 15 residues.

The chain links TRBV2 to TRBJ2-2; no reliable D call. CDR1 SNHLY and CDR2 FYNNEI come from the germline V gene. The length of the CDR3 is 15 residues. Trimming took 2 bases from V and 0 from J, leaving 7 bases between them. CDR3 amino acids: CASSEHRANTGELFF. CDR3 DNA: TGTGCCAGCAGTGAACACAGAGCGAACACCGGGGAGCTGTTTTTT.

This clone was observed a few times. CDR3 in amino acids: CASSKPLPNTGELFF. CDR3 nucleotide sequence: TGTGCCAGCAGCAAGCCACTTCCGAACACCGGGGAGCTGTTTTTT. The chain recombines TRBV5-4 with TRBJ2-2; no definite D call. CDR1 SGHNT and CDR2 YYREEE come from the germline V gene (reference sequence). Trimming left V 4 bases short and J 0 bases short, with 10 bases between. The CDR3 consists of 15 residues.

The rearrangement uses TRBV5-1 and TRBJ2-7; D might be TRBD2 (6 bases). The CDR3 extends over 12 amino acids. V lost 3 bases and J 3 bases, leaving 7 bases between the germline ends. In germline, CDR1 is SGHRS, CDR2 YFSETQ. The CDR3 is CASSSGGYEQYF. CDR3 nucleotide sequence: TGCGCCAGCAGCTCCGGGGGCTACGAGCAGTACTTC.

The chain recombines TRBV23-1 with TRBJ2-7; 9 bases are a match to TRBD2. TRBV23-1 is given ORF status, its function remaining uncertain. This CDR3 comprises 18 residues. V shed 6 bases, J shed 2 bases, and the junction held 17 bases outside the gene matches. The chain's CDR3 is CASSRQTTQRGDPYEQYF. CDR3 DNA sequence: TGCGCCAGCAGCCGACAGACTACCCAGCGGGGGGACCCCTACGAGCAGTACTTC.

This chain joins TRBV10-2 and TRBJ2-7; D gene uncertain. The CDR3 has 14 residues. V was trimmed by 0 bases and J by 5 bases, leaving 11 bases between them. The germline V gene has CDR1 WSHSY and CDR2 SAAADI. The CDR3 is CASSESRSLDEQYF. The CDR3 DNA sequence: TGCGCCAGCAGTGAGTCGAGAAGCCTGGACGAGCAGTACTTC.

The chain recombines TRBV12-3 or TRBV12-4 with TRBJ1-6; unclear D gene. Trimming left V 6 bases short and J 5 bases short, with 8 bases between. The CDR3 length is 13 residues. CDR3 protein: CASRRVDNSPLHF. DNA for the CDR3: TGTGCCAGCAGACGGGTCGATAATTCACCCCTCCACTTT.

The J gene is TRBJ2-6, the V gene TRBV7-3; TRBD1 is a possible D gene (5 bases). The CDR3 is 20 amino acids. Trimming cost V 5 bases and J 0 bases, with 23 bases left between them. Germline CDR1 and CDR2: SGHTA and FQGTGA. The CDR3 DNA is TGTGCCAGCAGCCCCCATCGAATTGGACACCTTCTCTCTGGGGCCAACGTCCTGACTTTC. It translates to CASSPHRIGHLLSGANVLTF.

The chain uses TRBV28 and TRBJ1-2; TRBD1 matches at 9 bases. Germline CDR1 reads MDHEN; CDR2 reads SYDVKM. Trimming took 5 bases from V and 6 from J; bases not matched to a gene: 7. The CDR3 loop spans 14 amino acids. CDR3 sequence (DNA): TGTGCCAGCAGTCTTCGGACAGGGGTGGATGGCTACACCTTC. As protein: CASSLRTGVDGYTF.

V gene TRBV5-1 combines with J gene TRBJ2-5; 12 positions agree with TRBD2. Germline CDR1 reads SGHRS; CDR2 reads YFSETQ. The length of the CDR3 is 15 residues. Trimming removed 5 bases from V and 5 bases from J; junction bases left unmatched: 7. The CDR3 loop reads CASRSSGGALETQYF. Here the CDR3 DNA reads TGCGCCAGCAGATCTAGCGGGGGGGCCTTGGAGACCCAGTACTTC.

The CDR3 region has the DNA TGTGCCAGCTCACCCCCCTCGGACAGGGGGAGAAACACCATATATTTT. This sequence encodes CASSPPSDRGRNTIYF. The chain recombines TRBV18 with TRBJ1-3, with 10 nucleotides matching TRBD1. The V gene end was trimmed by 3 bases and the J gene end by 5 bases; junction bases not matched to a gene: 7. The CDR3 covers 16 residues. Germline values: CDR1 KGHSH, CDR2 LQKENI.

The rearrangement joins TRBV2 to TRBJ1-5, with D perhaps TRBD1 (5 bases). The CDR3 totals 15 residues. Germline values: CDR1 SNHLY, CDR2 FYNNEI. Trimming cost V 5 bases and J 0 bases, with 11 bases left between them. The CDR3 region is CASSLEQDSNQPQHF. In DNA, the CDR3 is TGTGCCAGCAGTCTGGAACAGGATAGCAATCAGCCCCAGCATTTT.

The chain joins TRBV7-9 to TRBJ1-4; a possible D gene is TRBD1 (5 bases). This CDR3 spans 14 amino acids. V lost 8 bases to trimming and J lost 8 bases, with 18 bases between them. Germline CDR1 is SEHNR and CDR2 is FQNEAQ (reference sequence). The CDR3 DNA sequence: TGTGCCAGCGGGACCCAGCAACGGGAGGAAAAACTGTTTTTT. Amino acids: CASGTQQREEKLFF.

This rearrangement joins TRBV5-1 to TRBJ2-1, with D tentatively TRBD2 (7 bases). V was pared by 0 bases and J by 9 bases, with 16 bases between. This CDR3 region has 15 residues. Germline loops: CDR1 SGHRS, CDR2 YFSETQ. The CDR3 here is CASSLVGGGDFEQFF. The CDR3 region has the DNA TGCGCCAGCAGCTTGGTAGGGGGAGGGGACTTTGAGCAGTTCTTC.

The chain recombines TRBV2 with TRBJ2-5; 7 positions agree with TRBD2. The CDR3 covers 11 residues. CDR1 and CDR2 (germline): SNHLY, FYNNEI. V gave up 6 bases and J gave up 5 bases; unmatched junction bases: 0. In DNA, the CDR3 is TGTGCCAGCAGGGGGGGGGAGACCCAGTACTTC. Its translation: CASRGGETQYF. The full variable domain, in which reference TRBV2 and TRBJ2-5 provide the parts outside the CDR3, is EPEVTQTPSHQVTQMGQEVILRCVPISNHLYFYWYRQILGQKVEFLVSFYNNEISEKSEIFDDQFSVERPDGSNFTLKIRSTKLEDSAMYFCASRGGETQYFGPGTRLLVL.

The chain joins TRBV14 to TRBJ2-5; D ambiguous. V was pared by 3 bases and J by 0 bases, with 14 bases between. Germline-derived CDR1 and CDR2 are SGHDN and FVKESK. CDR3 size: 16 residues. The CDR3 loop is CASSHIGSQYQETQYF. CDR3 bases: TGTGCCAGCAGCCACATTGGCTCCCAGTACCAAGAGACCCAGTACTTC.

The V gene is TRBV27, the J gene TRBJ1-3; 9 bases fit TRBD1. The J segment lost 0 bases and the V segment lost 5 bases, leaving 8 bases of the junction unmatched. This CDR3 has 17 residues. Germline values: CDR1 MNHEY, CDR2 SMNVEV (reference sequence). The CDR3 spells CASSPRDREVSGNTIYF. The DNA for the CDR3 is TGTGCCAGCAGTCCCCGGGACAGGGAGGTCTCTGGAAACACCATATATTTT.

This clone appeared once. This rearrangement joins TRBV3-1 (or the pseudogene TRBV3-2) to TRBJ2-1; TRBD2 matches 10 bases. There are 15 residues in the CDR3. Germline trimming cut 1 base from V and 6 bases from J; bases unmatched to any gene: 3. The germline V gene has CDR1 LGHDT and CDR2 YNNKEL (reference sequence). The CDR3 is CASSQVAGGRNEQFF. Here the CDR3 DNA reads TGTGCCAGCAGCCAAGTAGCGGGGGGCCGCAATGAGCAGTTCTTC.

The chain has TRBV7-9 and TRBJ2-1; tentative D call: TRBD2 (6 bases). In germline, CDR1 is SEHNR, CDR2 FQNEAQ (reference sequence). CDR3 length equals 16 residues. V lost 1 base to trimming and J lost 9 bases, with 19 bases between them. The CDR3 sequence is CASSLGPIAVLGEQFF. The CDR3 DNA reads as TGTGCCAGCAGCTTAGGTCCCATAGCGGTACTTGGTGAGCAGTTCTTC.

The J gene is TRBJ1-1, the V gene TRBV27; D is unresolved. Germline CDR1 and CDR2: MNHEY and SMNVEV (reference sequence). V was cut by 7 bases and J by 6 bases, with 18 bases left in between. CDR3 size: 14 residues. The CDR3 region is CASTAGPFSAEAFF. CDR3 DNA: TGTGCCAGCACCGCGGGTCCTTTCTCCGCTGAAGCTTTCTTT.